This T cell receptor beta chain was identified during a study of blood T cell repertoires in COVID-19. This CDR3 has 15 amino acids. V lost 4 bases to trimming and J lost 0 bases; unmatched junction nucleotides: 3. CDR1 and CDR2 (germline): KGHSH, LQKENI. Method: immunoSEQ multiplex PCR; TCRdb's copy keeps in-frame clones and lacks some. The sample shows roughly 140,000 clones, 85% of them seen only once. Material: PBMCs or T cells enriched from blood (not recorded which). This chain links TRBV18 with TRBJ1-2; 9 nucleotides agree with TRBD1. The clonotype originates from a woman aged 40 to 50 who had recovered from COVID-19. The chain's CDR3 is CASSQRQGANYGYTF. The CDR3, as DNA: TGTGCCAGCTCACAGCGACAGGGGGCTAACTATGGCTACACCTTC.